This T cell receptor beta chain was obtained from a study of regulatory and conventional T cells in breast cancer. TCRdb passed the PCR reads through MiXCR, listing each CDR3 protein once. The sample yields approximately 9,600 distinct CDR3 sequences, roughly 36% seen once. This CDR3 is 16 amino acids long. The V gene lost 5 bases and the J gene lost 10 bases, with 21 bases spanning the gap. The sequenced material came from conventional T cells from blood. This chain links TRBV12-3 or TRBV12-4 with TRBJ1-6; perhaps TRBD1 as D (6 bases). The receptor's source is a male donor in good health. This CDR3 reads CASSPRLRGWESPLHF. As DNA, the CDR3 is TGTGCCAGCAGTCCGCGCCTCAGGGGATGGGAATCACCCCTCCACTTT.